Each of the 30 T cell receptor beta chains below was sequenced from the same sample in a study of shared clonotypes between healthy human individuals. TCRdb's copy holds only in-frame clones and misses some; the assay was immunoSEQ multiplex PCR. The sample has some 1.5 million clones; more than 95% are singletons. The sample consisted of naive CD4+ T cells sorted from blood. Described subset: CD45RA+ positively selected. These receptors all come from a man aged 25-40 years in good health.

The chain is built from TRBV5-1 and TRBJ2-7, with 7 positions matching TRBD2. The trim removed 1 base at V and 4 bases at J, leaving 8 bases unmatched. Per the germline V gene, CDR1 is SGHRS and CDR2 is YFSETQ. The CDR3 has 15 amino acids. The CDR3 protein is CASSLLVAGKYEQYF. The CDR3 bases are TGCGCCAGCAGCTTGTTAGTAGCGGGTAAATACGAGCAGTACTTC.

The chain joins TRBV29-1 to TRBJ2-5; TRBD1 or TRBD2 may be the D gene (6 bases each). V was trimmed by 6 bases and J by 0 bases, leaving 14 bases between them. This CDR3 has 14 amino acids. Per germline, CDR1 SQVTM and CDR2 ANQGSEA. DNA of the CDR3: TGCAGCGTAGCCTCCGGGGGCAACCAAGAGACCCAGTACTTC. Translating gives CSVASGGNQETQYF.

As to this clone: The germline gene is not matched at one end of the junction; a read error may be the cause. The V and J genes are TRBV27 and TRBJ2-3, with TRBD2 matching 7 bases. CDR3 length: 15 residues. Germline V lookup: CDR1 MNHEY, CDR2 SMNVEV (reference sequence). CDR3 loop: CASSQYTQRRTSPHF. CDR3 DNA sequence: TGTGCCAGCAGTCAATACACACAACGTAGGACTAGTCCGCATTTT.

Comment on this clone: Different DNA sequences within this sample yield the same CDR3. This sequence joins TRBV18 and TRBJ1-2; D gene uncertain. V gave up 2 bases and J gave up 2 bases, with 9 bases separating them. Germline assignment: CDR1 KGHSH and CDR2 LQKENI. The CDR3 covers 14 residues. For the CDR3, the DNA is TGTGCCAGCTCACCAACGGGTACGAACTATGGCTACACCTTC. This codes for CASSPTGTNYGYTF.

The chain is built from TRBV10-3 and TRBJ1-1; 7 bases are a match to TRBD1. CDR1 is ENHRY, CDR2 SYGVKD, per germline. This CDR3 region has 11 residues. The V gene end was trimmed by 9 bases and the J gene end by 5 bases; junction bases not matched to a gene: 3. The CDR3 is CAMADRTEAFF. In DNA form, the CDR3 reads TGTGCCATGGCGGACAGGACTGAAGCTTTCTTT.

This sequence joins TRBV2 and TRBJ2-1, with TRBD2 as a possible D gene (5 bases). Trimming took 7 bases from V and 7 from J, leaving 14 bases between them. This CDR3 is 13 amino acids long. Per the germline V gene, CDR1 is SNHLY and CDR2 is FYNNEI. The CDR3 region has the DNA TGTGCCAGCATTCTTACTAGTCCGAATGAGCAGTTCTTC. Translated: CASILTSPNEQFF.

To note about this clone: The same CDR3 arises from other DNA sequences in this sample as well. CDR3 bases: TGTGCCAGTAGTGTACAGGGTAACTATGGCTACACCTTC. It translates to CASSVQGNYGYTF. This chain connects TRBV19 to TRBJ1-2, with a tentative D call TRBD1 (6 bases). Germline values: CDR1 LNHDA, CDR2 SQIVND (reference sequence). The CDR3 loop spans 13 amino acids. V gave up 5 bases and J gave up 1 base, with 8 bases separating them.

The chain combines TRBV5-6 with TRBJ1-2, with D unresolved. Germline V gene data show CDR1 as SGHDT and CDR2 as YYEEEE. There are 12 residues in the CDR3. The V gene lost 7 bases and the J gene lost 4 bases, with 11 bases spanning the gap. CDR3 amino acids: CASSGYAYGYTF. The DNA for the CDR3 is TGTGCCAGCTCTGGGTATGCCTATGGCTACACCTTC.

The rearrangement links TRBV6-4 to TRBJ2-7, with D perhaps TRBD1 (5 bases). The CDR3 sequence is 14 residues long. V lost 6 bases and J lost 3, with 15 bases in between. The germline CDR1 and CDR2 sequences are MRHNA and SNTAGT. CDR3 nucleotide sequence: TGTGCCAGCAGCAGGGCAGGAGCAAACTACGAGCAGTACTTC. It encodes CASSRAGANYEQYF.

The J gene is TRBJ2-4, the V gene TRBV30; TRBD1 is a possible D gene (6 bases). This CDR3 region has 15 residues. Trimming left V 8 bases short and J 1 base short, with 18 bases between. In germline, CDR1 is GTSNPN, CDR2 SVGIG (reference sequence). CDR3 sequence reads: CAAASARGAKNIQYF. The CDR3 nucleotides read TGTGCCGCAGCCTCGGCCAGGGGTGCCAAAAACATTCAGTACTTC.

A word on this clone: Other DNA sequences within the sample encode an identical CDR3. The chain uses TRBV5-4 and TRBJ2-5; tentative D call: TRBD1 (6 bases). Germline V gene sequence: CDR1 SGHNT, CDR2 YYREEE (reference sequence). The CDR3 sequence is 12 residues long. V was shortened by 2 bases and J by 4 bases, with 6 bases between the two germline ends. The DNA of the CDR3 is TGTGCCAGCAGCTTCAGGGGAGAGACCCAGTACTTC. This sequence encodes CASSFRGETQYF. Based on the CDR3 plus reference TRBV5-4 and TRBJ2-5, the full variable domain is ETGVTQSPTHLIKTRGQQVTLRCSSQSGHNTVSWYQQALGQGPQFIFQYYREEENGRGNFPPRFSGLQFPNYSSELNVNALELDDSALYLCASSFRGETQYFGPGTRLLVL.

The V call is TRBV9, the J call TRBJ2-3; no definite D call. The CDR3 runs to 16 residues. From germline, CDR1 is SGDLS and CDR2 YYNGEE. V lost 0 bases to trimming and J lost 2 bases, with 13 bases between them. CDR3 DNA: TGTGCCAGCAGCGTAGAGGGCACTGGAAACACAGATACGCAGTATTTT. It yields the protein CASSVEGTGNTDTQYF.

The J gene is TRBJ2-7, the V gene TRBV20-1; D is unresolved. Per germline, CDR1 DFQATT and CDR2 SNEGSKA (reference sequence). The CDR3 is 11 amino acids. V dropped 6 bases and J dropped 12 bases, with 18 bases sitting between them. CDR3 nucleotide sequence: TGCAGTGCCACATCCGGACCGGCCCGGTACTTC. The encoded protein is CSATSGPARYF.

V usage is TRBV29-1 and J usage is TRBJ1-1; TRBD1 matches 10 bases. CDR1 is SQVTM, CDR2 ANQGSEA, per germline. The length of the CDR3 is 15 residues. V lost 4 bases to trimming and J lost 5 bases; unmatched junction nucleotides: 10. CDR3 in DNA: TGCAGCGTTGTTAGCGGGACAGGGGCAGGGACTGAAGCTTTCTTT. Its translation: CSVVSGTGAGTEAFF. Together with reference TRBV29-1 and TRBJ1-1, the CDR3 gives the full variable domain: SAVISQKPSRDICQRGTSLTIQCQVDSQVTMMFWYRQQPGQSLTLIATANQGSEATYESGFVIDKFPISRPNLTFSTLTVSNMSPEDSSIYLCSVVSGTGAGTEAFFGQGTRLTVV.

The genes are TRBV7-2 and TRBJ1-2; D might be TRBD1 (6 bases). Germline V gene data show CDR1 as SGHTA and CDR2 as FQGNSA. V was trimmed by 4 bases and J by 0 bases, leaving 15 bases between them. The CDR3 runs to 16 residues. The CDR3 DNA sequence: TGTGCCAGCAGCTCCCAGGGGCAGCAAGCTAACTATGGCTACACCTTC. This translates into CASSSQGQQANYGYTF.

The chain recombines TRBV18 with TRBJ1-1; D perhaps matches TRBD1 (5 bases). CDR1 is KGHSH and CDR2 is LQKENI in the germline V gene. This CDR3 contains 14 residues. The ends were cut back, 1 base at V and 4 bases at J, with 10 bases in the middle. CDR3 DNA: TGTGCCAGCTCACCACGGGCAGGGACCACTGAAGCTTTCTTT. Protein: CASSPRAGTTEAFF.

This sequence joins TRBV10-3 and TRBJ1-2; D is perhaps TRBD1 (6 bases). V was cut by 8 bases and J by 4 bases, with 20 bases left in between. Germline V gene data show CDR1 as ENHRY and CDR2 as SYGVKD. This CDR3 spans 15 amino acids. CDR3 in DNA: TGTGCCATCTATAGTGGGGGGGGCCGAGGCTATGGCTACACCTTC. Encoded protein: CAIYSGGGRGYGYTF.

This chain uses TRBV29-1 with TRBJ2-5; D is ambiguous. Deletions cut 6 bases from V and 2 bases from J, with 10 bases between. The germline V gene encodes CDR1 SQVTM and CDR2 ANQGSEA. This CDR3 region has 12 residues. The CDR3 nucleotides are TGCAGCGTACCCACCGGACAAGAGACCCAGTACTTC. Its protein product is CSVPTGQETQYF.

The chain joins TRBV28 to TRBJ1-5, with a weak D call TRBD1 (6 bases). Trimming pared 1 base from V and 15 bases from J, leaving 16 bases between. Germline assignment: CDR1 MDHEN and CDR2 SYDVKM. CDR3 length: 13 residues. The CDR3 coding sequence is TGTGCCAGCAGTTTATCAGAAGGGGGACTCAGGCATTTT. This encodes CASSLSEGGLRHF.

The V call is TRBV2, the J call TRBJ2-5, with 7 bases that match TRBD2. The germline gives CDR1 SNHLY, CDR2 FYNNEI. The CDR3 has 12 amino acids. The junction had 4 bases not matched to a gene; V was cut back by 8 bases and J by 4 bases. CDR3 sequence reads: CASASGIETQYF. The CDR3 nucleotides read TGTGCCAGCGCTAGCGGAATAGAGACCCAGTACTTC.

This clone was seen a single time. The J gene is TRBJ1-5, the V gene TRBV30; the D is unclear. The CDR3 is made up of 14 amino acids. Germline V gene sequence: CDR1 GTSNPN, CDR2 SVGIG (reference sequence). V was clipped by 0 bases and J by 0 bases, with 6 bases between them. The CDR3 here is CAWSVKRSNQPQHF. The CDR3 coding sequence is TGTGCCTGGAGTGTTAAGCGTAGCAATCAGCCCCAGCATTTT.

The chain is built from TRBV28 and TRBJ2-1, with D unresolved. This CDR3 region has 12 residues. Between the trimmed V and J ends, which lost 5 bases and 12 bases, there was a span of 14 bases. Germline V gene sequence: CDR1 MDHEN, CDR2 SYDVKM. This CDR3 is CASSPPSFVQFF. For the CDR3, the DNA is TGTGCCAGCAGTCCACCTTCTTTTGTGCAGTTCTTC.

CDR3 sequence (DNA): TGTGCCAGCAGCTTGCGTACTAGGGTGAACACTGAAGCTTTCTTT. Protein: CASSLRTRVNTEAFF. The chain has TRBV5-6 and TRBJ1-1; D is unresolved. The V and J ends lost 1 base and 0 bases respectively, with 10 bases between them. The germline CDR1 and CDR2 sequences are SGHDT and YYEEEE. The CDR3 contains 15 residues.

This clone was counted a single time. DNA for the CDR3: TGTGCCAGCAGTTATAGGACAGGGGCTGCCGAGCAGTACTTC. Amino acid sequence: CASSYRTGAAEQYF. The V call is TRBV27, the J call TRBJ2-7; 9 positions agree with TRBD1. This CDR3 is 14 amino acids long. Trimming took 4 bases from V and 6 from J; bases not matched to a gene: 7. Per the germline V gene, CDR1 is MNHEY and CDR2 is SMNVEV (reference sequence).

This chain joins TRBV11-2 and TRBJ2-3, with 8 bases matching TRBD2. Germline lookup yields CDR1 SGHAT and CDR2 FQNNGV. CDR3 length: 17 amino acids. Trimming removed 5 bases from V and 0 bases from J; junction bases left unmatched: 10. CDR3 amino acids: CASSTRGSGVSTDTQYF. DNA of the CDR3: TGTGCCAGCAGCACCCGGGGTAGCGGGGTTAGCACAGATACGCAGTATTTT.

Here the CDR3 DNA reads TGTGCCAGCAGCAAAGGGACGAAGAACACTGAAGCTTTCTTT. Its protein is CASSKGTKNTEAFF. The chain combines TRBV21-1 with TRBJ1-1. TRBV21-1 is an annotated pseudogene. The CDR3 sequence is 14 residues long.

The J gene is TRBJ2-7, the V gene TRBV30; the D gene is possibly TRBD1 (5 bases). This CDR3 spans 14 amino acids. Germline loops: CDR1 GTSNPN, CDR2 SVGIG (reference sequence). V lost 3 bases, J lost 3 bases, and 15 bases lay in between. The CDR3 loop reads CAWRGRVQDYEQYF. In DNA form, the CDR3 reads TGTGCCTGGAGAGGAAGGGTACAGGACTACGAGCAGTACTTC.

The chain employs TRBV13 and TRBJ1-3; D possibly corresponds to TRBD1 (5 bases). V was trimmed by 7 bases and J by 4 bases, leaving 8 bases between them. The length of the CDR3 is 12 residues. The germline CDR1 and CDR2 sequences are PRHDT and FYEKMQ (reference sequence). CDR3 nucleotides: TGTGCCAGCATGGGGACCGGAAACACCATATATTTT. Its protein is CASMGTGNTIYF.

V is TRBV15 and J is TRBJ2-1, with 8 positions matching TRBD2. V lost 0 bases to trimming and J lost 8 bases; unmatched junction nucleotides: 9. The CDR3 is made up of 16 amino acids. Germline CDR1 reads LNHNV; CDR2 reads YYDKDF (reference sequence). The CDR3 DNA follows: TGTGCCACCAGCAGAGATCGAAGCGGGAGAGGGGATGAGCAGTTCTTC. Protein product: CATSRDRSGRGDEQFF.

V gene TRBV9 combines with J gene TRBJ2-7; perhaps TRBD2 as D (6 bases). The germline V gene encodes CDR1 SGDLS and CDR2 YYNGEE. The CDR3 has 15 residues. V lost 0 bases and J 2 bases, leaving 12 bases between the germline ends. In DNA, the CDR3 is TGTGCCAGCAGCGTAGAGGCGGGAAATACCTACGAGCAGTACTTC. This sequence encodes CASSVEAGNTYEQYF.